One sample yielded the 27 T cell receptor beta chains listed below, sequenced in a study of a mutant IDH1 vaccine in newly diagnosed glioma. Their recognized antigens are unknown. Only in-frame clones appear in the TCRdb table, and some are missing; sequencing was by immunoSEQ multiplex PCR. This sample has about 68,000 clones, with less than 90% found just once. Time point in this sample: week 35, safety follow-up. Each vaccine dose was 300 ug of mutant IDH1 20-mer peptide, with topical imiquimod. The material was PBMCs, obtained from a glioma patient whose treatment included an IDH1 peptide vaccine. All receptors derive from a man between 18 and 35 years old with glioma.

This clone was observed once. The chain uses TRBV30 and TRBJ2-7; D possibly matches TRBD1 or TRBD2 (5 bases each). Deletions cut 0 bases from V and 3 bases from J, with 15 bases between. The germline gives CDR1 GTSNPN, CDR2 SVGIG (reference sequence). The CDR3 contains 15 residues. The CDR3 loop is CAWSVGQGAIYEQYF. Written as DNA, the CDR3 is TGTGCCTGGAGTGTAGGGCAGGGAGCTATCTACGAGCAGTACTTC.

The chain combines TRBV4-3 with TRBJ1-3; D uncertain. The CDR3 sequence is 14 residues long. Germline V gives CDR1 LGHNA, CDR2 YSLEER. The V end lost 3 bases, the J end lost 1 base, and 7 bases lay between the germline ends. CDR3 nucleotides: TGCGCCAGCAGCCAGATCAGGTCTGGAAACACCATATATTTT. This sequence encodes CASSQIRSGNTIYF.

The V and J genes are TRBV15 and TRBJ1-4; a possible D gene is TRBD1 (6 bases). V gave up 7 bases and J gave up 9 bases, with 18 bases separating them. CDR1 is LNHNV and CDR2 is YYDKDF in the germline V gene (reference sequence). This CDR3 has 14 amino acids. The CDR3 loop reads CATTLSGAHQKLFF. The CDR3 DNA reads as TGTGCCACCACTCTGTCGGGGGCTCATCAAAAACTGTTTTTT.

V usage is TRBV5-4 and J usage is TRBJ1-4; TRBD1 matches at 8 bases. The CDR3 is made up of 13 amino acids. Germline loops: CDR1 SGHNT, CDR2 YYREEE (reference sequence). J gave up 7 bases and V 4 bases, and 3 bases lay outside the gene matches. CDR3 sequence reads: CASSRGQGEKLFF. The DNA of the CDR3 is TGTGCCAGCAGCCGAGGACAGGGTGAAAAACTGTTTTTT.

The J gene is TRBJ1-2, the V gene TRBV11-2; weak D call: TRBD1 (6 bases). Trimming removed 1 base from V and 13 bases from J, with 10 bases in between. Germline assignment: CDR1 SGHAT and CDR2 FQNNGV. This CDR3 contains 11 residues. The CDR3 sequence is CASSLGAGATF. The CDR3, as DNA: TGTGCCAGCAGCTTAGGAGCAGGGGCCACCTTC. Filled out from reference TRBV11-2 and TRBJ1-2, the complete variable domain reads EAGVAQSPRYKIIEKRQSVAFWCNPISGHATLYWYQQILGQGPKLLIQFQNNGVVDDSQLPKDRFSAERLKGVDSTLKIQPAKLEDSAVYLCASSLGAGATFGSGTRLTVV.

The table lists this clone with a count of one. The chain has TRBV28 and TRBJ2-7; maybe TRBD1 (6 bases). Trimming left V 3 bases short and J 6 bases short, with 15 bases between. CDR3 length: 14 residues. Per germline, CDR1 MDHEN and CDR2 SYDVKM. The DNA of the CDR3 is TGTGCCAGCAGTTTTTCTTACAGGGCGGGCGAGCAGTACTTC. The encoded protein is CASSFSYRAGEQYF.

The V gene is TRBV6-4, the J gene TRBJ2-2; D is unclear. Trimming took 3 bases from V and 1 from J, leaving 6 bases between them. Germline V gene lookup returns CDR1 MRHNA and CDR2 SNTAGT. The CDR3 length is 14 residues. This CDR3 is CASSEAENTGELFF. The CDR3 coding sequence is TGTGCCAGCAGTGAGGCAGAGAACACCGGGGAGCTGTTTTTT.

In this sample, this clone turned up once. The chain uses TRBV19 and TRBJ2-5; D call uncertain. Germline lookup yields CDR1 LNHDA and CDR2 SQIVND (reference sequence). Trimming removed 3 bases from V and 4 bases from J, with 12 bases in between. The CDR3 has 14 residues. The CDR3 region is CASSITPATETQYF. CDR3 nucleotides: TGTGCCAGTAGTATCACCCCAGCTACAGAGACCCAGTACTTC. The variable domain in full, with the rest retrieved from reference TRBV19 and TRBJ2-5, is DGGITQSPKYLFRKEGQNVTLSCEQNLNHDAMYWYRQDPGQGLRLIYYSQIVNDFQKGDIAEGYSVSREKKESFPLTVTSAQKNPTAFYLCASSITPATETQYFGPGTRLLVL.

This clone was detected only once. V and J are TRBV7-9 and TRBJ2-7; D is unresolved. This CDR3 has 12 amino acids. V lost 9 bases, J lost 3 bases, and 12 bases lay in between. Per the germline V gene, CDR1 is SEHNR and CDR2 is FQNEAQ (reference sequence). The CDR3 sequence: CASRSGNYEQYF. Here the CDR3 DNA reads TGTGCCAGTCGGTCAGGAAACTACGAGCAGTACTTC.

The V gene is TRBV5-6, the J gene TRBJ2-7; D gene uncertain. Trimming left V 4 bases short and J 4 bases short, with 15 bases between. The CDR3 contains 14 residues. Germline V lookup: CDR1 SGHDT, CDR2 YYEEEE. The CDR3 here is CASSGPSGLYEQYF. In nucleotides, the CDR3 is TGTGCCAGCAGCGGCCCCTCCGGGCTTTACGAGCAGTACTTC.

The chain combines TRBV28 with TRBJ1-1, with D possibly TRBD1 on 5 matching bases. CDR1 MDHEN and CDR2 SYDVKM come from the germline V gene. The CDR3 has 14 amino acids. V lost 8 bases and J lost 3, with 16 bases in between. The CDR3 DNA is TGTGCCAGCCTCCCCGGGGGTATAGACACTGAAGCTTTCTTT. It yields the protein CASLPGGIDTEAFF.

The V gene is TRBV4-1, the J gene TRBJ1-2; D is possibly TRBD1 (6 bases). CDR1 MGHRA and CDR2 YSYEKL come from the germline V gene. Trimming shortened V by 0 bases and J by 4 bases, and 18 bases separated the two germline ends. This CDR3 spans 17 amino acids. The chain's CDR3 is CASSQEGQTGYGYGYTF. Here the CDR3 DNA reads TGCGCCAGCAGCCAAGAGGGTCAAACAGGGTATGGCTATGGCTACACCTTC.

CDR3 sequence reads: CASSLTSPARVEEKLFF. The CDR3 DNA follows: TGCGCCAGCAGCTTGACTAGCCCGGCCAGGGTAGAAGAAAAACTGTTTTTT. The chain has TRBV5-1 and TRBJ1-4, with D maybe TRBD1 (5 bases). The CDR3 runs to 17 residues. V lost 1 base and J lost 8, with 21 bases in between. CDR1 is SGHRS and CDR2 is YFSETQ in the germline V gene.

The chain is built from TRBV30 and TRBJ1-1; 8 bases fit TRBD1. The germline CDR1 and CDR2 sequences are GTSNPN and SVGIG (reference sequence). Germline trimming cut 4 bases from V and 0 bases from J; bases unmatched to any gene: 10. This CDR3 has 16 residues. CDR3 sequence: CAWTKADRDLNTEAFF. The CDR3 DNA reads as TGTGCCTGGACCAAAGCGGACAGGGATTTGAACACTGAAGCTTTCTTT.

The chain couples TRBV6-1 to TRBJ1-1; 7 bases match TRBD1. This CDR3 comprises 14 residues. V was clipped by 4 bases and J by 5 bases; unmatched bases: 7. Per germline, CDR1 MNHNS and CDR2 SASEGT. CDR3 DNA sequence: TGTGCCAGCAGTGCAAGACAGGGTACGACTGAAGCTTTCTTT. Translating it yields CASSARQGTTEAFF.

The sample holds one count of this clone. This CDR3 is CASSQESGGGYEQYF. Written as DNA, the CDR3 is TGCGCCAGCAGCCAAGAATCGGGGGGTGGTTACGAGCAGTACTTC. This sequence joins TRBV4-3 and TRBJ2-7; TRBD2 agrees at 7 bases. Germline values: CDR1 LGHNA, CDR2 YSLEER. This CDR3 comprises 15 residues. The trim removed 0 bases at V and 4 bases at J, leaving 6 bases unmatched.

The chain recombines TRBV2 with TRBJ2-2; TRBD2 agrees at 14 bases. Per the germline V gene, CDR1 is SNHLY and CDR2 is FYNNEI. This CDR3 is built from 17 residues. V dropped 8 bases and J dropped 1; count of bases not matched to a gene: 6. The DNA of the CDR3 is TGTGCCAGCCAGACTAGCGGGGGGGCCGGGAACACCGGGGAGCTGTTTTTT. As protein: CASQTSGGAGNTGELFF.

The rearrangement uses TRBV9 and TRBJ1-1; D is unresolved. V was pared by 4 bases and J by 0 bases, with 10 bases between. Germline assignment: CDR1 SGDLS and CDR2 YYNGEE. The length of the CDR3 is 14 residues. The DNA for the CDR3 is TGTGCCAGCAGCCCGTGGACGGTGAACACTGAAGCTTTCTTT. This translates into CASSPWTVNTEAFF.

The V call is TRBV7-9, the J call TRBJ2-7, with D perhaps matching TRBD2 (5 bases). The ends were cut back, 1 base at V and 4 bases at J, with 8 bases in the middle. This CDR3 has 13 amino acids. Germline loops: CDR1 SEHNR, CDR2 FQNEAQ (reference sequence). CDR3 amino acids: CASSLGAGYEQYF. In DNA form, the CDR3 reads TGTGCCAGCAGCTTAGGGGCGGGTTACGAGCAGTACTTC.

The rearrangement joins TRBV19 to TRBJ1-2; 7 bases fit TRBD1. The trim removed 6 bases at V and 4 bases at J, leaving 14 bases unmatched. CDR1 is LNHDA and CDR2 is SQIVND in the germline V gene (reference sequence). There are 16 residues in the CDR3. The CDR3 reads CASRGDRVTPLYGYTF. In nucleotides, the CDR3 is TGTGCCAGTAGGGGCGACAGGGTTACCCCCCTCTATGGCTACACCTTC.

This clone was observed once. The chain's CDR3 is CASSPRKGVPPMFEQYF. The CDR3 coding sequence is TGTGCCAGCAGCCCCCGTAAGGGAGTGCCTCCTATGTTCGAGCAGTACTTC. This sequence joins TRBV9 and TRBJ2-7; tentative D call: TRBD2 (5 bases). V shed 4 bases and J shed 6 bases, with 26 bases lying between them. This CDR3 has 17 amino acids. Germline CDR1 SGDLS, CDR2 YYNGEE. The variable domain in full, with the rest retrieved from reference TRBV9 and TRBJ2-7, is DSGVTQTPKHLITATGQRVTLRCSPRSGDLSVYWYQQSLDQGLQFLIQYYNGEERAKGNILERFSAQQFPDLHSELNLSSLELGDSALYFCASSPRKGVPPMFEQYFGPGTRLTVT.

This clone occurred once. V and J are TRBV7-6 and TRBJ1-3; a possible D gene is TRBD1 (5 bases). Germline V CDR1 and CDR2: SGHVS, FNYEAQ. V shed 5 bases and J shed 0 bases, with 11 bases lying between them. The CDR3 is made up of 15 amino acids. The CDR3 sequence is CASSHDSSSGNTIYF. CDR3 sequence (DNA): TGTGCCAGCAGCCACGACAGCTCCTCTGGAAACACCATATATTTT.

The chain uses TRBV18 and TRBJ1-3, with D tentatively TRBD1 (6 bases). Germline V lookup: CDR1 KGHSH, CDR2 LQKENI. V lost 0 bases and J lost 1, with 10 bases in between. The CDR3 covers 16 residues. CDR3 nucleotides: TGTGCCAGCTCACCACCGCAGGGGCCGTCTGGAAACACCATATATTTT. Its protein product is CASSPPQGPSGNTIYF.

The chain joins TRBV18 to TRBJ2-1; D gene uncertain. Germline CDR1 is KGHSH and CDR2 is LQKENI. The CDR3 totals 15 residues. V was shortened by 0 bases and J by 6 bases, with 12 bases between the two germline ends. DNA for the CDR3: TGTGCCAGCTCACCACCAACCCGACCGGGCAATGAGCAGTTCTTC. Translating gives CASSPPTRPGNEQFF.

The V and J genes are TRBV5-4 and TRBJ2-3, with 9 bases matching TRBD2. CDR3 size: 19 residues. Germline lookup yields CDR1 SGHNT and CDR2 YYREEE (reference sequence). Trimming took 5 bases from V and 0 from J; bases not matched to a gene: 16. CDR3: CASSPVRGLAGLSTDTQYF. The CDR3 DNA reads TGTGCCAGCAGTCCCGTCCGGGGCCTAGCGGGACTTAGCACAGATACGCAGTATTTT.

The rearrangement joins TRBV4-3 to TRBJ1-1; 9 nucleotides line up with TRBD1. The germline gives CDR1 LGHNA, CDR2 YSLEER. The CDR3 runs 18 residues. J gave up 5 bases and V 1 base, and 14 bases lay outside the gene matches. The CDR3 coding sequence is TGCGCCAGCAGCCAAGTGCTCGGACAGGGGTTATATAATACTGAAGCTTTCTTT. Its translation is CASSQVLGQGLYNTEAFF.

The gene calls are TRBV7-8 and TRBJ1-1, with no clear D. CDR1 and CDR2 from the germline V gene are SGHVS and FQNEAQ. The CDR3 consists of 15 residues. The V gene lost 5 bases and the J gene lost 4 bases, with 17 bases spanning the gap. CDR3 nucleotides: TGTGCCAGCAGCCCCCGTCCGGCCCACGCCACTGAAGCTTTCTTT. Protein sequence: CASSPRPAHATEAFF.